What follows is one T cell receptor beta chain and its context. The donors, healthy adults who were HIV-negative, had experienced no recent acute infections or vaccinations. The germline V gene encodes CDR1 GTSNPN and CDR2 SVGIG (reference sequence). V was cut by 0 bases and J by 5 bases, with 17 bases left in between. The CDR3 consists of 15 residues. This entry is derived from a study of shared clonotypes between healthy human individuals. The data were produced by immunoSEQ multiplex PCR, yet TCRdb's version contains in-frame clones alone and is incomplete. There are some 1 million clones in the sample; approximately 76% occur only once, and 1.2% to 1.5% lies in the top ten.

Sequencing used memory CD4+ T cells sorted from blood. Indicated subset: CD45RA-negative fraction. This sequence was found in a man aged 18-30 years in good health. This chain uses TRBV30 with TRBJ2-7; D assignment may be TRBD1 or TRBD2 (5 bases each). This CDR3 reads CAWSVALGRGHEQYF. The CDR3 nucleotides read TGTGCCTGGAGTGTAGCTTTAGGCCGGGGCCACGAGCAGTACTTC.